Listed below are T cell receptor beta chains from one sample, sequenced in a study of T cells of healthy individuals. TCRdb ran MiXCR on the 5' RACE reads and lists one entry per CDR3 protein. The sample carries about 53,000 distinct CDR3 sequences, 14% to 15% recorded once. Receptor source: a human donor in good health. The CDR3 runs from the conserved cysteine through the conserved F or W. A D gene is named only where the DNA matches it firmly. Size values are once, few and many counts, or a class for expanded clones, and some rows have none.

abundance	j_gene	v_gene	d_gene	CDR3nt	CDR3aa
.	TRBJ1-2	TRBV7-2	.	TGTGCCAGCAGCTCCCTATCGGGAGCTGAACGGGGCTACACCTTC	CASSSLSGAERGYTF
few	TRBJ2-1	TRBV20-1	.	TGCAGTCCAAAGGGAACTCAGCAGTTCTTC	CSPKGTQQFF
.	TRBJ2-7	TRBV21-1	.	TGTGCCAGCAGCGGACGGGTCCCCCGTTACGAGCAGTACTTC	CASSGRVPRYEQYF
.	TRBJ2-3	TRBV6-5	.	TGTGCCAGCAGGGAGGGGGCCACAGATACGCAGTATTTT	CASREGATDTQYF
many	TRBJ2-7	TRBV28	TRBD2	TGTGCCAGCAGTGGTCCAAGCGGGAGAGGCCTATACGAGCAGTACTTC	CASSGPSGRGLYEQYF
few	TRBJ2-1	TRBV27	.	TGTGCCAGCAGTCTAACGTGGGGTAGAGGGGGTACAGGCGGACCTACGGGTTACAATGAGCAGTTCTTC	CASSLTWGRGGTGGPTGYNEQFF
many	TRBJ2-3	TRBV9	.	TGTGCCAGCAGCGTAGCCCCCGCTAGCGCCAGCACAGATACGCAGTATTTT	CASSVAPASASTDTQYF
few	TRBJ2-5	TRBV24-1	TRBD1	TGTGCCACCAGTGATCACCGGACAGGGCAGGAGACCCAGTACTTC	CATSDHRTGQETQYF
many	TRBJ1-6	TRBV30	.	TGTGCCTGGAGTAGGGACACGGATTCACCCCTCCACTTT	CAWSRDTDSPLHF
few	TRBJ2-1	TRBV7-2	.	TGTGCCAGCAGCTTAGCCCCAGTTGGAGTCGGTGAGCAGTTCTTC	CASSLAPVGVGEQFF
.	TRBJ2-2	TRBV4-3	.	TGCGCCAGCAGCCGGGGTAGGGAGCTGTCTTTT	CASSRGRELSF
many	TRBJ1-5	TRBV27	TRBD1	TGTGCCAGCAGTGGACAGGGAGGACTGCCCCAGCATTTT	CASSGQGGLPQHF
few	TRBJ1-1	TRBV7-9	TRBD1	TGTGCCAGCAGCTTATACAGGGGGAACACTGAAGCTTTCTTT	CASSLYRGNTEAFF
few	TRBJ1-1	TRBV10-3	.	TGTGCCATCAGTCCAGGGCTGAACACTGAAGCTTTCTTT	CAISPGLNTEAFF
.	TRBJ1-4	TRBV7-9	.	TGTGCCAGCAGCTTACAGGCGGCAAATGAAAAACTGTTTTTT	CASSLQAANEKLFF
few	TRBJ1-2	TRBV6-5	TRBD1	TGTGCCAGCAGTCCCGGGACAGGGAATGAGTTCTATGGCTACACCTTC	CASSPGTGNEFYGYTF
few	TRBJ2-3	TRBV4-1	TRBD2	TGCGCCAGCAGCCAAGGACTAGCGGGGGGGTCGGATACGCAGTATTTT	CASSQGLAGGSDTQYF
many	TRBJ2-7	TRBV20-1	.	TGCAGTGCTAGATCCGCTAGGGGCGTCGACGAGCAGTACTTC	CSARSARGVDEQYF
.	TRBJ2-3	TRBV10-3	TRBD2	TGTGCCATCAGTGAGTCAACGGGGGGGCCCGATACGCAGTATTTT	CAISESTGGPDTQYF
many	TRBJ2-5	TRBV7-9	TRBD1	TGTGCCAGCAGCCCCTGGACAGGGGGCGCGGGAGAGACCCAGTACTTC	CASSPWTGGAGETQYF
many	TRBJ2-5	TRBV4-3	TRBD2	TGCGCCAGCAGCCAAGATTTGGTAGCGGGGGGCGTCTCGACCCAGTACTTC	CASSQDLVAGGVSTQYF
many	TRBJ1-1	TRBV5-1	.	TGCGCCAGCAGCTTGGCCGCCCAGGGGAACACTGAAGCTTTCTTT	CASSLAAQGNTEAFF
many	TRBJ2-7	TRBV6-2/TRBV6-3	.	TGTGCCAGCAGTTTCTCAGGTGCCTACGAGCAGTACTTC	CASSFSGAYEQYF
few	TRBJ1-2	TRBV7-9	TRBD1	TGTGCCAGCAGCATCCGGGACAGGGATGGCTACACCTTC	CASSIRDRDGYTF
.	TRBJ1-3	TRBV21-1	.	TGTGCCAGCAAGGGGATCATAAGGAGTAGAAACACCATATATTTT	CASKGIIRSRNTIYF
many	TRBJ1-1	TRBV7-9	.	TGTGCCAGCAGCCTAACCGGGACTACGTCTGAAGCTTTCTTT	CASSLTGTTSEAFF
.	TRBJ2-1	TRBV20-1	.	TGCAGTGCTAGAGAGGCATCCTACAATGAGCAGTTCTTC	CSAREASYNEQFF
many	TRBJ2-1	TRBV19	.	TGTGCCAGTGCCACTTGGGACGGACGTATCTCCTACAATGAGCAGTTCTTC	CASATWDGRISYNEQFF
many	TRBJ1-4	TRBV20-1	TRBD1	TGCAGTGGCCAGAGATTGGGACAGGGGAATGAAAAACTGTTTTTT	CSGQRLGQGNEKLFF
.	TRBJ2-3	TRBV19	.	TGTGCCAGCCAGGGACAATCGGGCACAGATACGCAGTATTTT	CASQGQSGTDTQYF
many	TRBJ2-7	TRBV2	.	TGTGCCAGCAGTGAGGACTTCGAAACCTACGAGCAGTACTTC	CASSEDFETYEQYF
.	TRBJ1-1	TRBV30	.	TGTGCCTGGAGCGCCAACACGAACACTGAAGCTTTCTTT	CAWSANTNTEAFF
.	TRBJ2-1	TRBV7-9	.	TGTGCCAGCAGCCCGGGTAGCCACAATGAGCAGTTCTTC	CASSPGSHNEQFF
few	TRBJ2-7	TRBV5-6	.	TGTGCCAGCAGCTTCGACCGGGGCCCGATGGGCTACGAGCAGTACTTC	CASSFDRGPMGYEQYF
many	TRBJ2-7	TRBV7-7	.	TGTGCCAGCAGCCTGGACAGACAGCACTCCTACGAGCAGTACTTC	CASSLDRQHSYEQYF
few	TRBJ2-3	TRBV20-1	.	TGCAGTGCTTCAGAGGGGCCCAGGTATACGCAGTATTTT	CSASEGPRYTQYF
many	TRBJ1-4	TRBV7-2	.	TGTGCCAGCAGCTTAAACGGAAGGCAGGGCGTAGAAAAACTGTTTTTT	CASSLNGRQGVEKLFF
.	TRBJ2-7	TRBV6-2/TRBV6-3	.	TGTGCCAGCAGTTACGAAGGGAACGGTTACGAGCAGTACTTC	CASSYEGNGYEQYF
many	TRBJ1-5	TRBV20-1	.	TGCAGTGCTACCCACAGCAATCCCAATCAGCCCCAGCATTTT	CSATHSNPNQPQHF
.	TRBJ2-7	TRBV20-1	TRBD2	TGCAGTGCTCGACCGTCCGGGACTAGCGGAACCTACGAGCAGTACTTC	CSARPSGTSGTYEQYF
many	TRBJ2-2	TRBV27	.	TGTGCCAGCAGTTTGGGTCTTAACACCGGGGAGCTGTTTTTT	CASSLGLNTGELFF
many	TRBJ1-3	TRBV30	.	TGTGCCTGGACCAGACTCGGCCACATCTCTGGAAACACCATATATTTT	CAWTRLGHISGNTIYF
.	TRBJ2-7	TRBV7-6	TRBD2	TGTGCCAGCAGCGCCCTTCCTCCACTAGCGGGGACCTCCTACGAGCAGTACTTC	CASSALPPLAGTSYEQYF
many	TRBJ1-2	TRBV6-2/TRBV6-3	TRBD1	TGTGCCAGCAGTTACGACAGGGACCACTATGGCTACACCTTC	CASSYDRDHYGYTF